This section outlines one T cell receptor beta chain sequence together with its context. V gave up 2 bases and J gave up 1 base, with 6 bases separating them. The CDR3 covers 13 residues. Germline CDR1 is SGDLS and CDR2 is YYNGEE. Purification of the CD8+ and CD4+ T cells relied on negative isolation, and TEMRA cells underwent FACS enrichment. The RNA, roughly 0.5 to 1 ug, was put through reverse transcription using random hexamers. MiXCR, applied by TCRdb to the immunoSEQ multiplex PCR reads, yields one record per CDR3 protein. The sample lists some 150,000 distinct CDR3 sequences; roughly 96% were seen once. This record belongs to a study of CD8 T cells in Susac syndrome.

The specimen sequenced was CD8+ T cells from PBMCs. The TCR was taken from a human donor with multiple sclerosis. This sequence joins TRBV9 and TRBJ1-1, with D hard to call. The CDR3 region is CASSVDTNTEAFF. The CDR3 nucleotides are TGTGCCAGCAGCGTTGACACGAACACTGAAGCTTTCTTT. Filled out from reference TRBV9 and TRBJ1-1, the complete variable domain reads DSGVTQTPKHLITATGQRVTLRCSPRSGDLSVYWYQQSLDQGLQFLIQYYNGEERAKGNILERFSAQQFPDLHSELNLSSLELGDSALYFCASSVDTNTEAFFGQGTRLTVV.